Only one count was recorded for the clone carrying this T cell receptor beta chain. The antigen is unknown. Primers for the PCR totalled 60 Vbeta and 13 Jbeta. Sequenced by immunoSEQ multiplex PCR; TCRdb stores in-frame clones only, minus some. The sample holds 97,000 or so clones, roughly 81% seen once. The data derive from a study of cytomegalovirus exposure and HLA in healthy donors. Study-wide results and limits: Later on, an analysis showed TCR association rates differing by HLA locus, with DRB1 the most and HLA-C the fewest. Later analysis demonstrated an association between a missense DCLRE1C variant and TCR beta V- and J-gene trimming. The study carried out a later analysis of TCR beta sequences. It associated 16,951 of them with specific HLA alleles at a false discovery rate of 0.05. Investigators reported 150 to 200 TCR beta chains as tied to cytomegalovirus.

The sequence was obtained from a man aged 35-49 years in good health and CMV-seronegative. Sequenced input: PBMCs.

CDR3 nucleotides: TGTGCCAGTAGTACGTCCCCGGGACAGGGGGCTTTGACGTCAAGAATCTATGGCTACACCTTC. Amino acid sequence: CASSTSPGQGALTSRIYGYTF. The chain has TRBV19 and TRBJ1-2; 12 positions match TRBD1. The CDR3 covers 21 residues. The J segment lost 4 bases and the V segment lost 4 bases, leaving 22 bases of the junction unmatched. CDR1 and CDR2 from the germline V gene are LNHDA and SQIVND (reference sequence).